This is a list of T cell receptor beta chains from one sample in a study of T-cell memory formation after mild COVID-19. TCRdb reprocessed the 5' RACE reads via MiXCR and lists one record per CDR3 protein. Counted here are roughly 220,000 distinct CDR3 sequences, around 8.8% occurring once; the ten biggest clones make up around 3.3%. The specimen was PBMCs or a T cell subset sorted from them (not recorded which). These receptors were collected from a young man who had mild COVID-19 (a few samples of this study predate the infection). Cell type and time point are not known. Each CDR3 is given with its conserved first and last residue. Each record gives: V gene, J gene, clone size, D gene, CDR3 DNA, CDR3 protein. D genes are given only for firm matches. Size tells how often a clone was seen (once, few, many) or the class of an expanded clone, and some rows leave it out.

>TRBV6-5|TRBJ1-2|many|.
TGTGCCAGCAGGACAGTGGGTGACTATGGCTACACCTTC
CASRTVGDYGYTF
>TRBV5-5|TRBJ1-4|few|.
TGTGCCAGCAGCTTGGGAAAACTGTTTTTT
CASSLGKLFF
>TRBV7-9|TRBJ2-1|many|TRBD2
TGTGCCAGCAGCCGACTAGCGGGGGGGCTATATGAGCAGTTCTTC
CASSRLAGGLYEQFF
>TRBV5-1|TRBJ2-3|.|.
TGCGCCAGCAGGAGGGTCGGGGGATTGAACACAGATACGCAGTATTTT
CASRRVGGLNTDTQYF
>TRBV4-1|TRBJ2-5|.|TRBD2
TGCGCCAGCAGCCACTGGGGTAGCGGGGACGAGACCCAGTACTTC
CASSHWGSGDETQYF
>TRBV2|TRBJ2-3|few|TRBD1
TGTGCCAGCAGTTACCAGACAGGGTCGGATACGCAGTATTTT
CASSYQTGSDTQYF
>TRBV28|TRBJ2-3|few|.
TGTGCCAGCGAGTTGGCAGGCCTCGTGGGAGATACGCAGTATTTT
CASELAGLVGDTQYF
>TRBV4-1|TRBJ1-2|few|TRBD1
TGCGCCAGCAGCACCCGACAGGGGCCTAGGACCTTC
CASSTRQGPRTF
>TRBV7-2|TRBJ2-5|many|.
TGTGCCAGCGCCTGGCGAGAGACCCAGTACTTC
CASAWRETQYF
>TRBV15|TRBJ2-3|.|TRBD2
TGTGCCACCAGCAGAGTACTAGCGGGGGGAGATACGCAGTATTTT
CATSRVLAGGDTQYF
>TRBV12-3/TRBV12-4|TRBJ1-1|many|TRBD1
TGTGCCAGCAGTTCTAGGGGGCGAGGGGACACTGAAGCTTTCTTT
CASSSRGRGDTEAFF
>TRBV20-1|TRBJ2-5|many|.
TGCAGTGCCAGCCCTCGAGAGACCCAGTACTTC
CSASPRETQYF
>TRBV12-3/TRBV12-4|TRBJ2-2|.|TRBD1
TGTGCCAGCAGTTTAACAGACAGGGTAGAAATTACCGGGGAGCTGTTTTTT
CASSLTDRVEITGELFF
>TRBV27|TRBJ2-5|few|TRBD2
TGTGCCAGCAGTAGCGGGGGGGCCGAGGAGACCCAGTACTTC
CASSSGGAEETQYF
>TRBV10-3|TRBJ2-5|.|TRBD1
TGTGCCATCGGCGGACAGGGGGCAGGAGAGACCCAGTACTTC
CAIGGQGAGETQYF
>TRBV24-1|TRBJ2-5|.|TRBD1
TGTGCCACCAGTGATTCAGGGACAGGCGCTCAAGAGACCCAGTACTTC
CATSDSGTGAQETQYF
>TRBV7-9|TRBJ2-3|many|.
TGTGCCAGCAGCTTAGTCCCCACTAGTTTCACAGATACGCAGTATTTT
CASSLVPTSFTDTQYF
>TRBV2|TRBJ2-5|few|.
TGTGCCAGCAGTGATCGGGATAGGGAGACCCAGTACTTC
CASSDRDRETQYF
>TRBV19|TRBJ2-3|few|.
TGTGCCAGTCGAGGGATCGACACAGATACGCAGTATTTT
CASRGIDTDTQYF
>TRBV5-1|TRBJ2-6|few|.
TGCGCCTCCCAAATAGTGGGGGCCAACGTCCTGACTTTC
CASQIVGANVLTF
>TRBV7-9|TRBJ1-1|.|.
TGTGCCAGCAGCTCCGGGGCGTGGAACACTGAAGCTTTCTTT
CASSSGAWNTEAFF
>TRBV7-3|TRBJ2-1|.|.
TGTGCCAGCAGCCCGGACGGCAATGAGCAGTTCTTC
CASSPDGNEQFF
>TRBV7-7|TRBJ2-2|many|TRBD1
TGTGCCAGCAGCTTAGATGACAGGGGGATACAGAACACCGGGGAGCTGTTTTTT
CASSLDDRGIQNTGELFF